The 19 T cell receptor beta chains in this list originate from one sample, sequenced in a study of T cells in Graves' hyperthyroidism and ophthalmopathy. RNA transcripts were the template for amplifying TCR beta CDR3 regions. The primer set for the first-round RT-PCR of the TCR CDR3 was HTBI. TCRdb itself ran the multiplex PCR reads through MiXCR, one entry per CDR3 protein. The repertoire holds approximately 640,000 distinct CDR3 sequences, with around 16% as singletons. Sequencing was done on a sample of blood. These receptors all come from a woman aged 25-40 years with Graves' hyperthyroidism.

The sample holds many counts of this clonotype. The J gene is TRBJ1-2, the V gene TRBV29-1; perhaps TRBD1 as D (5 bases). The CDR3 extends over 14 amino acids. V dropped 6 bases and J dropped 0 bases, with 14 bases sitting between them. Germline V CDR1 and CDR2: SQVTM, ANQGSEA. DNA of the CDR3: TGCAGCGTGGGGGACGGTCGAGCTAACTATGGCTACACCTTC. As protein: CSVGDGRANYGYTF.

The V and J genes are TRBV28 and TRBJ1-5, with a weak D call TRBD1 (5 bases). The length of the CDR3 is 15 residues. Per the germline V gene, CDR1 is MDHEN and CDR2 is SYDVKM. V lost 7 bases to trimming and J lost 6 bases, with 19 bases between them. The chain's CDR3 is CASNARGQGRQPQHF. The CDR3 nucleotides read TGTGCCAGCAACGCAAGGGGTCAGGGACGTCAGCCCCAGCATTTT.

This clonotype was recorded a few times. A much more abundant neighbour one base away suggests this may be a read error. The chain carries TRBV20-1 and TRBJ1-1; tentatively, D is TRBD1 (5 bases). CDR1 is DFQATT, CDR2 SNEGSKA, per germline (reference sequence). This CDR3 has 15 residues. This CDR3 reads CSARGFGGYDTQAFF. The CDR3 DNA reads as TGCAGTGCTAGAGGGTTCGGGGGATATGACACTCAAGCTTTCTTT.

This clonotype came up many times. The rearrangement links TRBV3-1 to TRBJ2-7; 14 nucleotides match TRBD2. The junction had 1 base not matched to a gene; V was cut back by 3 bases and J by 6 bases. CDR3 length equals 14 residues. Germline assignment: CDR1 LGHDT and CDR2 YNNKEL (reference sequence). The CDR3 coding sequence is TGTGCCAGCAGCCACGGACTAGCGGGAGGCGAGCAGTACTTC. This encodes CASSHGLAGGEQYF.

There are many counts of this clonotype. The genes are TRBV15 and TRBJ2-3; D is possibly TRBD2 (5 bases). V gave up 8 bases and J gave up 5 bases, with 8 bases separating them. This CDR3 spans 11 amino acids. Per the germline V gene, CDR1 is LNHNV and CDR2 is YYDKDF (reference sequence). The CDR3 is CATSEGDTQYF. The CDR3 nucleotides are TGTGCCACCTCAGAGGGAGATACGCAGTATTTT.

This clonotype was picked up a small number of times. This chain links TRBV6-1 with TRBJ2-5; TRBD2 matches at 7 bases. The V and J ends lost 6 bases and 4 bases, in that order; junction bases with no gene match: 8. Germline loops: CDR1 MNHNS, CDR2 SASEGT. CDR3 length: 14 amino acids. CDR3 DNA: TGTGCCAGCAGGTGGGACGGCGGGGGAGAGACCCAGTACTTC. This sequence encodes CASRWDGGGETQYF.

This clonotype was counted many times. This sequence joins TRBV3-1 and TRBJ2-1; 9 bases are shared with TRBD2. V trimming: 5 bases; J trimming: 3 bases; junction bases outside the gene matches: 5. CDR3 size: 15 residues. The germline CDR1 and CDR2 sequences are LGHDT and YNNKEL (reference sequence). CDR3 DNA sequence: TGTGCCAGCAGCTCCAGCGGGAGGAACTACAATGAGCAGTTCTTC. This gives the protein CASSSSGRNYNEQFF.

This clonotype was counted at least ten times. The CDR3 spells CASIKGREDYEQYF. The CDR3 bases are TGTGCCAGCATCAAGGGGCGGGAGGACTACGAGCAGTACTTC. The chain combines TRBV2 with TRBJ2-7; 8 nucleotides agree with TRBD2. The length of the CDR3 is 14 residues. After removal of 7 bases from V and 3 bases from J, the junction contained 8 bases not matched to a gene. The V gene's germline CDR1 is SNHLY and CDR2 FYNNEI.

This clonotype has at least ten counts. The V call is TRBV30, the J call TRBJ2-2; D remains unclear. This CDR3 region has 13 residues. V was clipped by 0 bases and J by 6 bases, with 8 bases between them. Germline V gene lookup returns CDR1 GTSNPN and CDR2 SVGIG (reference sequence). DNA for the CDR3: TGTGCCTGGAGTGTAGTGCTACCCGGGGAGCTGTTTTTT. Its translation: CAWSVVLPGELFF.

Ten or more counts support this clonotype. The chain is built from TRBV11-2 and TRBJ2-7, with a tentative D call TRBD2 (5 bases). The V end lost 5 bases, the J end lost 2 bases, and 13 bases lay between the germline ends. Germline assignment: CDR1 SGHAT and CDR2 FQNNGV. This CDR3 has 14 amino acids. CDR3 DNA sequence: TGTGCCAGCAGCGAGGGTTTTGGAGCCTACGAGCAGTACTTC. As protein: CASSEGFGAYEQYF.

The chain links TRBV5-1 to TRBJ1-1; 7 bases fit TRBD1. V lost 4 bases, J lost 1 base, and 7 bases stayed unmatched. The CDR3 is 15 amino acids. Germline CDR1 SGHRS, CDR2 YFSETQ. The CDR3 region is CASSPGGGENTEAFF. CDR3 nucleotides: TGCGCCAGCAGCCCAGGGGGAGGTGAGAACACTGAAGCTTTCTTT.

In this sample, this clonotype turned up many times. The J gene is TRBJ1-5, the V gene TRBV27, with a tentative D call TRBD1 (6 bases). CDR3 size: 14 residues. Germline CDR1 and CDR2: MNHEY and SMNVEV (reference sequence). V was cut by 3 bases and J by 3 bases, with 9 bases left in between. In DNA, the CDR3 is TGTGCCAGCAGTTTCACAGGGTACAATCAGCCCCAGCATTTT. It is translated as CASSFTGYNQPQHF.

Many counts were recorded for this clonotype. The V gene is TRBV28, the J gene TRBJ2-3, with D possibly called TRBD1 or TRBD2 (5 bases each). The CDR3 consists of 15 residues. CDR1 and CDR2 (germline): MDHEN, SYDVKM. V gave up 4 bases and J gave up 6 bases, with 17 bases separating them. The CDR3 loop reads CASSSPEGPTDTQYF. The CDR3 region has the DNA TGTGCCAGCAGTTCCCCTGAGGGGCCCACGGATACGCAGTATTTT.

There are many counts of this clonotype. This chain links TRBV20-1 with TRBJ2-7; 14 nucleotides match TRBD2. Germline lookup yields CDR1 DFQATT and CDR2 SNEGSKA (reference sequence). There are 15 residues in the CDR3. The V gene end was trimmed by 6 bases and the J gene end by 5 bases; junction bases not matched to a gene: 9. CDR3 DNA: TGCAGTGCGTATGGGACTAGCGGGAGCTTCGACGAGCAGTACTTC. Protein product: CSAYGTSGSFDEQYF.

A remark on this clonotype: Relative to the germline gene, one junction end is altered; a read error may explain this. The rearrangement uses TRBV6-2 or TRBV6-3 and TRBJ2-7, with 11 bases matching TRBD2. The length of the CDR3 is 14 residues. Germline V lookup: CDR1 MNHEY, CDR2 SVGEGT. The CDR3 DNA follows: TGTGCCATCAGTTACCGGCGACTAGCGGGGGAGCAGTACTTC. This gives the protein CAISYRRLAGEQYF.

The V call is TRBV25-1, the J call TRBJ1-1; D possibly corresponds to TRBD1 (5 bases). The CDR3 length is 14 residues. CDR1 is MGHDK, CDR2 SYGVNS, per germline. V lost 1 base to trimming and J lost 5 bases, with 11 bases between them. The CDR3 reads CASSEFLRGTEAFF. CDR3 DNA sequence: TGTGCCAGCAGTGAATTCCTACGGGGGACTGAAGCTTTCTTT. The full variable domain, completed using reference TRBV25-1 and TRBJ1-1, is EADIYQTPRYLVIGTGKKITLECSQTMGHDKMYWYQQDPGMELHLIHYSYGVNSTEKGDLSSESTVSRIRTEHFPLTLESARPSHTSQYLCASSEFLRGTEAFFGQGTRLTVV.

The V gene is TRBV10-2, the J gene TRBJ2-1; D unresolved. The CDR3 sequence is 15 residues long. V was pared by 3 bases and J by 1 base, with 10 bases between. Germline-derived CDR1 and CDR2 are WSHSY and SAAADI. Written as DNA, the CDR3 is TGCGCCAGCAGTGATCTATTGAGATCCTACAATGAGCAGTTCTTC. Its translation is CASSDLLRSYNEQFF.

Ten or more counts support this clonotype. The chain recombines TRBV11-3 with TRBJ2-7, with D possibly TRBD2 on 6 matching bases. The length of the CDR3 is 15 residues. V was trimmed by 6 bases and J by 4 bases, leaving 19 bases between them. Germline V gene sequence: CDR1 SGHNT, CDR2 YENEEA. CDR3: CASSNRGAGRYEQYF. The CDR3 DNA follows: TGTGCCAGCAGTAATAGGGGAGCGGGTCGGTACGAGCAGTACTTC.

This clonotype was detected ten times or more. The V call is TRBV20-1, the J call TRBJ2-1; 9 bases fit TRBD2. V dropped 2 bases and J dropped 4; count of bases not matched to a gene: 0. The V gene's germline CDR1 is DFQATT and CDR2 SNEGSKA (reference sequence). The CDR3 extends over 13 amino acids. CDR3 loop: CSARLAGYNEQFF. For the CDR3, the DNA is TGCAGTGCTAGACTAGCGGGATACAATGAGCAGTTCTTC.